Listed here is a single T cell receptor beta chain. Each participant's cohort was designated according to participant-reported clinical history. Trimming left V 2 bases short and J 7 bases short, with 12 bases between. Germline CDR1 is SNHLY and CDR2 is FYNNEI. The CDR3 is made up of 14 amino acids. The data were taken from a study of blood T cell repertoires in COVID-19. Overall study context: The United States, Italy and Spain were the sources of the acute and convalescent COVID-19 samples. The cDNA or gDNA used as material had been derived from T cells, B-cell-depleted T cells, or PBMCs.

Generated by immunoSEQ multiplex PCR, the TCRdb table keeps only in-frame clones and is missing some. This sample has about 140,000 clones, with about four fifths found just once. The specimen sequenced was PBMCs or T cells enriched from blood (not recorded which). The receptor was derived from a man aged 40-50 years with acute COVID-19. The chain is built from TRBV2 and TRBJ2-1; a possible D gene is TRBD1 (5 bases). This CDR3 reads CASSEKTALNEQFF. Written as DNA, the CDR3 is TGTGCCAGCAGTGAAAAGACAGCACTGAATGAGCAGTTCTTC.